This T cell receptor (beta chain) appears in the sequencing data of a study of blood T cell repertoires in COVID-19. Study-wide background: The United States, Italy and Spain provided the acute and convalescent COVID-19 samples.

Germline V gene data show CDR1 as SGHRS and CDR2 as YFSETQ. The J segment lost 2 bases and the V segment lost 0 bases, leaving 5 bases of the junction unmatched. The CDR3 has 16 residues. Under the authors' procedure: Amplification of reference gene primers was used by the study to estimate nucleated cell counts. Data came from immunoSEQ multiplex PCR; TCRdb stores just in-frame clones and leaves some out. V, J and clone size were drawn from that table, and D and trimming were deduced from the DNA. There are about 200,000 clones in the sample; 70% to 90% occur only once, and around 17% lies in the top ten. The Seattle site enrolled patients during active infection and followed them longitudinally.

The material sequenced was peripheral blood. This chain connects TRBV5-1 to TRBJ2-5; 9 bases line up with TRBD2. The source is a man aged 50 to 59 with COVID-19, enrolled during active disease. CDR3 DNA sequence: TGCGCCAGCAGCTTGGACGTAGCGGGGGATCAAGAGACCCAGTACTTC. Its protein is CASSLDVAGDQETQYF. The full variable domain, rest sourced from reference TRBV5-1 and TRBJ2-5, is KAGVTQTPRYLIKTRGQQVTLSCSPISGHRSVSWYQQTPGQGLQFLFEYFSETQRNKGNFPGRFSGRQFSNSRSEMNVSTLELGDSALYLCASSLDVAGDQETQYFGPGTRLLVL.